The source of this TCR beta chain is a study of OX40 agonist ivuxolimab in advanced cancers. Study-wide results and caveats: Low clonal expansion, among the lowest seen, marked partial responders at 0.1-3.0 mg/kg. Researchers did not determine the expanded peripheral T cells' antigen specificity.

Deletions cut 0 bases from V and 0 bases from J, with 9 bases between. This CDR3 spans 15 amino acids. The V gene's germline CDR1 is SEHNR and CDR2 FQNEAQ (reference sequence). Sequencing was performed with immunoSEQ multiplex PCR; in TCRdb, only in-frame clones are kept and a portion is missing. Here the sample spans around 16,000 clones, over 75% being singletons. Anyone with autoimmune disease history or systemic immunosuppression was excluded. About this clone itself: The antigen is undetermined.

Sequencing used CD4+ or CD8+ T cells sorted from blood, obtained in a trial of the OX40 agonist ivuxolimab. This TCR derives from an adult with an advanced solid tumor such as melanoma, head and neck, liver or kidney cancer. The chain has TRBV7-9 and TRBJ2-7; a possible D gene is TRBD2 (6 bases). The CDR3 protein is CASSLAGLFSYEQYF. The CDR3 region has the DNA TGTGCCAGCAGCTTAGCGGGACTTTTCTCCTACGAGCAGTACTTC.